This passage covers 10 T cell receptor beta chains from one sample sequenced in a study of OX40 agonist ivuxolimab in advanced cancers. Data came from immunoSEQ multiplex PCR; TCRdb stores just in-frame clones and leaves some out. The sample consists of about 140,000 clones, about nine tenths of them appearing once. The sequencing used CD4+ or CD8+ T cells sorted from blood, collected in a trial of the OX40 agonist ivuxolimab. Receptors were obtained from an adult with an advanced solid tumor such as melanoma, head and neck, liver or kidney cancer.

The gene calls are TRBV7-6 and TRBJ2-7; 11 bases fit TRBD2. Germline V CDR1 and CDR2: SGHVS, FNYEAQ. V shed 5 bases, J shed 1 base, and the junction held 10 bases outside the gene matches. The CDR3 spans 17 residues. DNA for the CDR3: TGTGCCAGCAGCCCGTCCCTAGCGGGAGGTCCGTCCTACGAGCAGTACTTC. Translated: CASSPSLAGGPSYEQYF. Filled out from reference TRBV7-6 and TRBJ2-7, the complete variable domain reads GAGVSQSPRYKVTKRGQDVALRCDPISGHVSLYWYRQALGQGPEFLTYFNYEAQQDKSGLPNDRFSAERPEGSISTLTIQRTEQRDSAMYRCASSPSLAGGPSYEQYFGPGTRLTVT.

The sample holds a few counts of this clone. The chain combines TRBV30 with TRBJ1-5; possible D gene TRBD1, 5 bases. Germline V lookup: CDR1 GTSNPN, CDR2 SVGIG (reference sequence). V was trimmed by 0 bases and J by 5 bases, leaving 11 bases between them. This CDR3 has 14 residues. The DNA of the CDR3 is TGTGCCTGGAGTGTACCCGGGACTGATCAGCCCCAGCATTTT. Translated, it gives CAWSVPGTDQPQHF. Full variable domain (rest looked up from reference TRBV30 and TRBJ1-5): SQTIHQWPATLVQPVGSPLSLECTVEGTSNPNLYWYRQAAGRGLQLLFYSVGIGQISSEVPQNLSASRPQDRQFILSSKKLLLSDSGFYLCAWSVPGTDQPQHFGDGTRLSIL.

This clone has a single count. The CDR3 DNA follows: TGTGCCAGCAGCTTAGAGAGGGAGGGCCGTCAGCAGTACTTC. It translates to CASSLEREGRQQYF. This chain connects TRBV11-3 to TRBJ2-7; 7 nucleotides match TRBD2. The CDR3 length is 14 residues. Germline-derived CDR1 and CDR2 are SGHNT and YENEEA. Unmatched junction bases numbered 7, after V lost 0 bases and J lost 8 bases.

The CDR3 here is CASSQDRNYEQYF. The CDR3 DNA reads as TGCGCCAGCAGCCAAGACAGAAACTACGAGCAGTACTTC. The rearrangement joins TRBV5-1 to TRBJ2-7, with D maybe TRBD1 (5 bases). V was pared by 4 bases and J by 3 bases, with 11 bases between. CDR1 is SGHRS and CDR2 is YFSETQ in the germline V gene. The CDR3 runs to 13 residues. The entire variable domain, with the rest obtained from reference TRBV5-1 and TRBJ2-7, is as follows: KAGVTQTPRYLIKTRGQQVTLSCSPISGHRSVSWYQQTPGQGLQFLFEYFSETQRNKGNFPGRFSGRQFSNSRSEMNVSTLELGDSALYLCASSQDRNYEQYFGPGTRLTVT.

The rearrangement links TRBV9 to TRBJ2-7, with D uncertain. V dropped 0 bases and J dropped 2 bases, with 9 bases sitting between them. The CDR3 has 14 residues. CDR1 SGDLS and CDR2 YYNGEE come from the germline V gene. Written as DNA, the CDR3 is TGTGCCAGCAGCGTAGGGGCCCTGACCTACGAGCAGTACTTC. This encodes CASSVGALTYEQYF.

V is TRBV18 and J is TRBJ2-7; 7 bases agree with TRBD1. In germline, CDR1 is KGHSH, CDR2 LQKENI. V shed 1 base and J 5 bases; nucleotides not matched to a gene: 8. The CDR3 is made up of 15 amino acids. The CDR3 nucleotides are TGTGCCAGCTCACCACAAGGGACAGCCCCGAACGAGCAGTACTTC. Amino acids: CASSPQGTAPNEQYF.

CDR3 nucleotide sequence: TGTGCCAGCAGCACAGGGAGAGAGACCCAGTACTTC. Its translation is CASSTGRETQYF. This chain uses TRBV6-5 with TRBJ2-5; maybe TRBD1 (6 bases). V gave up 6 bases and J gave up 4 bases, with 9 bases separating them. CDR1 is MNHEY, CDR2 SVGAGI, per germline. This CDR3 region has 12 residues.

This chain connects TRBV28 to TRBJ1-5; 8 bases agree with TRBD1. V trimming: 8 bases; J trimming: 8 bases; junction bases outside the gene matches: 5. Germline CDR1 is MDHEN and CDR2 is SYDVKM. This CDR3 spans 12 amino acids. This chain's CDR3 is CASQGAGEPQHF. The CDR3 DNA reads TGTGCCAGCCAGGGGGCGGGGGAGCCCCAGCATTTT. Drawing the rest from reference TRBV28 and TRBJ1-5, the complete variable domain is DVKVTQSSRYLVKRTGEKVFLECVQDMDHENMFWYRQDPGLGLRLIYFSYDVKMKEKGDIPEGYSVSREKKERFSLILESASTNQTSMYLCASQGAGEPQHFGDGTRLSIL.

This chain connects TRBV7-2 to TRBJ2-3; D is undetermined. Trimming left V 9 bases short and J 0 bases short, with 7 bases between. This CDR3 region has 12 residues. The V gene's germline CDR1 is SGHTA and CDR2 FQGNSA. The CDR3 DNA reads TGTGCCAGTTTAGAGAGCACAGATACGCAGTATTTT. Protein product: CASLESTDTQYF.

The DNA for the CDR3 is TGTGCCAGCAGCCCAGTCGGACTTGGCTCTGGGGCCAACGTCCTGACTTTC. This codes for CASSPVGLGSGANVLTF. J is TRBJ2-6 and V is TRBV7-9; a possible D gene is TRBD2 (5 bases). This CDR3 is built from 17 residues. V gave up 5 bases and J gave up 0 bases, with 14 bases separating them. Germline CDR1 SEHNR, CDR2 FQNEAQ (reference sequence).